The 23 T cell receptor beta chains in this list originate from one sample, sequenced in a study of T cell responses to AZD1222 COVID-19 vaccine. Some clones are missing from TCRdb's copy, which holds only in-frame ones; the method was immunoSEQ multiplex PCR. Counted here are 120,000 or so clones, roughly 91% occurring once; the ten biggest clones make up 4% to 5.5%. Sequencing was performed on peripheral blood, taken on day 0 of MenACWY control vaccination. Receptor source: an adult in good health.

The chain joins TRBV7-8 to TRBJ2-7; a weak D match, TRBD1 (5 bases). Per germline, CDR1 SGHVS and CDR2 FQNEAQ. V was pared by 8 bases and J by 6 bases, with 11 bases between. The CDR3 runs 11 residues. CDR3 DNA: TGTGCCAGCCAGGTGGGGCGCGAGCAGTACTTC. Protein product: CASQVGREQYF.

V usage is TRBV6-5 and J usage is TRBJ1-5, with D tentatively TRBD1 (6 bases). Trimming took off 6 bases at V and 4 bases at J, with 10 bases between the two ends. Germline CDR1 and CDR2: MNHEY and SVGAGI. The CDR3 runs 13 residues. CDR3 sequence: CASSSTGNQPQHF. The CDR3 DNA follows: TGTGCCAGCAGCTCGACAGGAAATCAGCCCCAGCATTTT.

The rearrangement joins TRBV7-2 to TRBJ2-3; the D gene is possibly TRBD2 (6 bases). Germline V gives CDR1 SGHTA, CDR2 FQGNSA. This CDR3 region has 15 residues. V dropped 7 bases and J dropped 2 bases, with 16 bases sitting between them. The CDR3 DNA is TGTGCCAGCAACCCCCCCCGGGGGACCACAGATACGCAGTATTTT. This codes for CASNPPRGTTDTQYF.

The chain links TRBV21-1 to TRBJ2-1; TRBD2 is the table's D call and was not checked against the DNA. TRBV21-1 is shown as a pseudogene. The CDR3 totals 15 residues. CDR3 in DNA: TGTGCCAGCAGCAAACTCAGCGGGAGCCACGATGAGCAGTTCTTC. Its translation: CASSKLSGSHDEQFF.

The genes are TRBV27 and TRBJ2-7; a weak D match, TRBD1 (5 bases). The CDR3 loop spans 14 amino acids. V shed 0 bases and J shed 2 bases, with 8 bases lying between them. Germline CDR1 and CDR2: MNHEY and SMNVEV (reference sequence). CDR3 loop: CASSLSGDPYEQYF. The CDR3 nucleotides are TGTGCCAGCAGTTTATCAGGGGATCCCTACGAGCAGTACTTC.

This clone was recorded only once. V and J are TRBV9 and TRBJ1-5; D unresolved. Germline CDR1 SGDLS, CDR2 YYNGEE. Trimming pared 0 bases from V and 7 bases from J, leaving 8 bases between. This CDR3 region has 13 residues. CDR3 in DNA: TGTGCCAGCAGCGTAGATGTGCTCCAGCCCCAGCATTTT. It specifies CASSVDVLQPQHF.

This clone was counted once. The V call is TRBV15, the J call TRBJ2-2; D not certain. The CDR3 has 12 amino acids. Per the germline V gene, CDR1 is LNHNV and CDR2 is YYDKDF (reference sequence). Trimming left V 2 bases short and J 7 bases short, with 5 bases between. Here the CDR3 reads CATSRTRGELFF. CDR3 nucleotide sequence: TGTGCCACCAGCAGAACGCGCGGGGAGCTGTTTTTT.

This chain links TRBV6-5 with TRBJ1-1; D is possibly TRBD1 (5 bases). Between the trimmed V and J ends, which lost 7 bases and 1 base, there was a span of 7 bases. The CDR3 loop spans 12 amino acids. Germline-derived CDR1 and CDR2 are MNHEY and SVGAGI. DNA of the CDR3: TGTGCCAGCAATCAGGGGAACACTGAAGCTTTCTTT. This codes for CASNQGNTEAFF.

CDR3 region: CASSTNRAGYTF. The CDR3 DNA reads as TGTGCCAGCAGTACAAACAGGGCTGGCTACACCTTC. The V call is TRBV28, the J call TRBJ1-2, with D possibly being TRBD1 (6 bases). Per the germline V gene, CDR1 is MDHEN and CDR2 is SYDVKM. Trimming took off 5 bases at V and 7 bases at J, with 11 bases between the two ends. This CDR3 is built from 12 residues.

The CDR3 reads CASTSGSSDTQYF. CDR3 nucleotide sequence: TGTGCCAGTACCAGCGGGAGCTCAGATACGCAGTATTTT. V is TRBV9 and J is TRBJ2-3; the match to TRBD2 covers 8 bases. The CDR3 has 13 residues. CDR1 is SGDLS, CDR2 YYNGEE, per germline. J gave up 4 bases and V 8 bases, and 6 bases lay outside the gene matches.

This clone appeared a single time. J is TRBJ1-4 and V is TRBV15; D is perhaps TRBD1 (5 bases). This CDR3 contains 16 residues. Trimming removed 1 base from V and 4 bases from J, with 13 bases in between. Germline V gives CDR1 LNHNV, CDR2 YYDKDF (reference sequence). CDR3 loop: CATSRALGAGNEKLFF. The CDR3 DNA reads TGTGCCACCAGCAGAGCATTAGGGGCGGGTAATGAAAAACTGTTTTTT.

The chain couples TRBV5-4 to TRBJ1-5, with D uncertain. V lost 1 base, J lost 6 bases, and 5 bases lay in between. The CDR3 spans 12 residues. The V gene's germline CDR1 is SGHNT and CDR2 YYREEE (reference sequence). For the CDR3, the DNA is TGTGCCAGCAGCTTGCCCGGTCAGCCCCAGCATTTT. It translates to CASSLPGQPQHF.

The rearrangement uses TRBV29-1 and TRBJ2-1; 9 nucleotides agree with TRBD2. Germline lookup yields CDR1 SQVTM and CDR2 ANQGSEA. V trimming: 4 bases; J trimming: 4 bases; junction bases outside the gene matches: 2. The CDR3 totals 13 residues. The CDR3 protein is CSVASGIYNEQFF. Here the CDR3 DNA reads TGCAGCGTTGCTAGCGGGATATACAATGAGCAGTTCTTC.

The V and J genes are TRBV5-4 and TRBJ2-1, with TRBD1 matching 7 bases. CDR1 and CDR2 (germline): SGHNT, YYREEE (reference sequence). V dropped 0 bases and J dropped 0; count of bases not matched to a gene: 6. The CDR3 runs to 17 residues. The CDR3 here is CASSLELGTASYNEQFF. The CDR3 DNA is TGTGCCAGCAGCTTGGAATTGGGGACAGCCTCCTACAATGAGCAGTTCTTC.

This sequence joins TRBV6-5 and TRBJ1-6; D perhaps matches TRBD1 (6 bases). From germline, CDR1 is MNHEY and CDR2 SVGAGI. This CDR3 has 14 residues. The germline V and J ends were trimmed by 9 bases and 2 bases, with 11 bases remaining between them. The CDR3 here is CASAGDPYNSPLHF. In nucleotides, the CDR3 is TGTGCCAGTGCAGGGGATCCCTATAATTCACCCCTCCACTTT.

V gene TRBV2 combines with J gene TRBJ1-2; D uncertain. The V gene's germline CDR1 is SNHLY and CDR2 FYNNEI. V gave up 1 base and J gave up 1 base, with 10 bases separating them. The CDR3 runs 15 residues. In nucleotides, the CDR3 is TGTGCCAGCAGTGAAGTCCCGGACCATAACTATGGCTACACCTTC. Translated: CASSEVPDHNYGYTF.

The chain uses TRBV27 and TRBJ2-7; perhaps TRBD2 as D (7 bases). V was clipped by 2 bases and J by 2 bases, with 13 bases between them. Germline V gene data show CDR1 as MNHEY and CDR2 as SMNVEV (reference sequence). The CDR3 spans 15 residues. The CDR3 DNA sequence: TGTGCCAGCAGTTTAGCGGGGGCTAAGGCCTACGAGCAGTACTTC. Translating gives CASSLAGAKAYEQYF.

This clone showed up just once. This sequence joins TRBV6-2 or TRBV6-3 and TRBJ1-2; 7 nucleotides match TRBD1. The CDR3 totals 15 residues. Germline assignment: CDR1 MNHEY and CDR2 SVGEGT. Losses at the gene ends were 6 bases for V and 6 bases for J; bases not matched to a gene: 13. CDR3 DNA: TGTGCCAGCAGCTCCTCCGACAGGGTTCCGGATGGCTACACCTTC. This codes for CASSSSDRVPDGYTF.

The CDR3: CASSPLAGSLPDTQYF. The CDR3 DNA follows: TGTGCCAGCAGTCCCCTAGCGGGGAGCCTCCCAGATACGCAGTATTTT. The V and J genes are TRBV27 and TRBJ2-3; 9 positions match TRBD2. The CDR3 length is 16 residues. CDR1 is MNHEY, CDR2 SMNVEV, per germline (reference sequence). J gave up 4 bases and V 5 bases, and 10 bases lay outside the gene matches.

This chain links TRBV10-3 with TRBJ1-2; 7 bases fit TRBD1. The CDR3 extends over 18 amino acids. V shed 0 bases and J 6 bases; nucleotides not matched to a gene: 16. Germline V lookup: CDR1 ENHRY, CDR2 SYGVKD. CDR3 loop: CAISESATRTQGGNGYTF. The CDR3 DNA follows: TGTGCCATCAGTGAGTCAGCAACGCGGACGCAGGGGGGAAATGGCTACACCTTC.

The chain carries TRBV2 and TRBJ2-1; possible D gene TRBD2, 6 bases. The CDR3 loop spans 11 amino acids. Trimming shortened V by 7 bases and J by 8 bases, and 9 bases separated the two germline ends. Germline V gene lookup returns CDR1 SNHLY and CDR2 FYNNEI. This CDR3 reads CASTWEDEQFF. DNA of the CDR3: TGTGCCAGCACTTGGGAGGATGAGCAGTTCTTC. Drawing the rest from reference TRBV2 and TRBJ2-1, the complete variable domain is EPEVTQTPSHQVTQMGQEVILRCVPISNHLYFYWYRQILGQKVEFLVSFYNNEISEKSEIFDDQFSVERPDGSNFTLKIRSTKLEDSAMYFCASTWEDEQFFGPGTRLTVL.

This chain links TRBV28 with TRBJ2-7; the match to TRBD2 covers 7 bases. Trimming cost V 3 bases and J 0 bases; bases outside gene matches: 2. CDR1 and CDR2 from the germline V gene are MDHEN and SYDVKM. This CDR3 contains 14 residues. CDR3 bases: TGTGCCAGCAGTTTGGGGGGGAGCTCCTACGAGCAGTACGTC. Translating gives CASSLGGSSYEQYV.

Note on this clone: The limits of the CDR3 on the DNA are not certain, so only TCRdb's listed CDR3 is given. The chain's CDR3 is CASSQYFGYTF. This chain connects TRBV12-3 or TRBV12-4 to TRBJ1-2. The CDR3 length is 11 residues, termini included.